The 17 T cell receptor beta chains below all came from one sample that was sequenced in a study of Graves' ophthalmopathy and Graves' hyperthyroidism. Beta-chain TCR CDR3 regions were amplified from RNA transcripts. The first round was an RT-PCR with HTBI primers, and the second round was a multiplex PCR. TCRdb ran MiXCR on the multiplex PCR reads and lists one entry per CDR3 protein. Among hundreds of thousands of distinct CDR3 sequences, about 20% were seen once, and the ten largest hold more than 5.5%. The sample comprised peripheral blood. These receptors all stem from a woman between 18 and 29 years old with stable Graves' hyperthyroidism. Some clones in this sample may be carry-over from other donors' samples.

This clonotype was seen many times. This sequence joins TRBV19 and TRBJ1-1, with D unclear. This CDR3 is 15 amino acids long. V lost 6 bases to trimming and J lost 3 bases, with 17 bases between them. Germline assignment: CDR1 LNHDA and CDR2 SQIVND (reference sequence). CDR3 sequence reads: CASRAWLTQDTEAFF. The CDR3 DNA reads as TGTGCCAGTAGGGCTTGGCTCACCCAAGACACTGAAGCTTTCTTT.

This chain connects TRBV6-5 to TRBJ1-5; maybe TRBD1 (5 bases). The CDR3 is 16 residues long. V lost 2 bases, J lost 1 base, and 12 bases lay in between. Germline values: CDR1 MNHEY, CDR2 SVGAGI. CDR3 coding DNA: TGTGCCAGCAGTTACCCTACAGGTTCGAGCAATCAGCCCCAGCATTTT. Protein product: CASSYPTGSSNQPQHF.

This chain joins TRBV20-1 and TRBJ1-1; D is undetermined. Germline-derived CDR1 and CDR2 are DFQATT and SNEGSKA (reference sequence). The CDR3 has 12 amino acids. Trimming removed 7 bases at V and 7 bases at J, with 16 bases between. The CDR3 DNA sequence: TGCAGTGTCGGGCCCCCCGAAGGTGAAGCTTTCTTT. Amino acid sequence: CSVGPPEGEAFF.

This clonotype was found many times. The CDR3 spells CASSIVGFAEAFF. As DNA, the CDR3 is TGTGCCAGTAGTATAGTAGGGTTTGCTGAAGCTTTCTTT. The chain joins TRBV19 to TRBJ1-1; no definite D call. V lost 1 base, J lost 6 bases, and 9 bases lay in between. CDR3 length: 13 amino acids. Germline loops: CDR1 LNHDA, CDR2 SQIVND (reference sequence).

This clonotype was recorded at least ten times. This chain joins TRBV12-3 or TRBV12-4 and TRBJ1-5; no firm D call. The CDR3 has 13 amino acids. The germline V and J ends were trimmed by 1 base and 4 bases, with 5 bases remaining between them. In nucleotides, the CDR3 is TGTGCCAGCAGTTTAGACTTAAATCAGCCCCAGCATTTT. Its translation is CASSLDLNQPQHF.

This clonotype was recorded many times. The chain uses TRBV19 and TRBJ1-5; D is uncertain. Germline CDR1 reads LNHDA; CDR2 reads SQIVND (reference sequence). The CDR3 sequence is 13 residues long. Trimming removed 2 bases from V and 6 bases from J, with 8 bases in between. CDR3 residues: CASSIQAGQPQHF. The CDR3, as DNA: TGTGCCAGTAGTATACAGGCGGGTCAGCCCCAGCATTTT.

The table lists this clonotype with many counts. This chain connects TRBV6-1 to TRBJ1-3, with a tentative D call TRBD1 (5 bases). Between the trimmed V and J ends, which lost 2 bases and 3 bases, there was a span of 11 bases. This CDR3 has 15 amino acids. The germline gives CDR1 MNHNS, CDR2 SASEGT. CDR3 coding DNA: TGTGCCAGCAGTGAATTACAAGGGGATGGAAACACCATATATTTT. Translation gives CASSELQGDGNTIYF.

This clonotype has at least ten counts. The rearrangement joins TRBV11-1 to TRBJ2-7; D is tentatively TRBD1 or TRBD2 (5 bases each). V was shortened by 5 bases and J by 5 bases, with 16 bases between the two germline ends. Per the germline V gene, CDR1 is SGHAT and CDR2 is FQDESV (reference sequence). The CDR3 is 14 residues long. CDR3: CASSGGPPKNEQYF. The DNA of the CDR3 is TGTGCCAGCAGCGGGGGACCCCCAAAGAACGAGCAGTACTTC.

At least ten counts were recorded for this clonotype. The chain is built from TRBV12-5 and TRBJ1-1, with D unclear. The CDR3 is 14 amino acids. Germline V lookup: CDR1 LGHNT, CDR2 FRNRAP. V was clipped by 6 bases and J by 3 bases, with 14 bases between them. CDR3 residues: CASGLDVIYTEAFF. For the CDR3, the DNA is TGTGCTAGTGGCCTGGACGTCATATACACTGAAGCTTTCTTT.

This chain uses TRBV4-2 with TRBJ2-7; 7 bases map to TRBD1. In germline, CDR1 is LGHNA, CDR2 YNFKEQ. Trimming cost V 0 bases and J 2 bases; bases outside gene matches: 7. CDR3 length equals 16 residues. The CDR3 is CASSQEPADRAYEQYF. The CDR3 nucleotides read TGTGCCAGCAGCCAAGAACCCGCCGACAGGGCCTACGAGCAGTACTTC.

This chain links TRBV29-1 with TRBJ1-1; D perhaps matches TRBD1 (5 bases). CDR1 and CDR2 (germline): SQVTM, ANQGSEA. This CDR3 has 15 amino acids. The ends were cut back, 4 bases at V and 0 bases at J, with 15 bases in the middle. The CDR3 DNA reads as TGCAGCGTTGGGTCAGGGTGGGGAATGAACACTGAAGCTTTCTTT. This codes for CSVGSGWGMNTEAFF.

The genes are TRBV11-2 and TRBJ1-1; no firm D call. Looked up from germline, CDR1 is SGHAT and CDR2 is FQNNGV. V gave up 3 bases and J gave up 7 bases, with 12 bases separating them. The CDR3 runs 13 residues. This CDR3 reads CASSFYSADEAFF. CDR3 sequence (DNA): TGTGCCAGCAGCTTCTATTCAGCAGATGAAGCTTTCTTT.

This clonotype was counted at least ten times. The chain links TRBV30 to TRBJ2-7; 8 bases are a match to TRBD1. Per the germline V gene, CDR1 is GTSNPN and CDR2 is SVGIG (reference sequence). V shed 4 bases and J 7 bases; nucleotides not matched to a gene: 9. The CDR3 runs to 13 residues. CDR3 sequence: CAWTPDRGGEQYF. The CDR3 DNA is TGTGCCTGGACCCCCGACAGGGGTGGAGAGCAGTACTTC.

CDR3 residues: CASSFRDYSNQPQHF. The CDR3, as DNA: TGTGCCAGCAGTTTCAGGGACTATAGCAATCAGCCCCAGCATTTT. The chain has TRBV12-3 or TRBV12-4 and TRBJ1-5, with D possibly being TRBD1 (5 bases). The CDR3 has 15 amino acids. V was cut by 3 bases and J by 0 bases, with 9 bases left in between.

This clonotype has a count of ten or more. DNA of the CDR3: TGTGCCAGCAGCATATGGGACAGGCCTTCCTACGAGCAGTACTTC. Translating gives CASSIWDRPSYEQYF. The V call is TRBV11-1, the J call TRBJ2-7; 8 bases line up with TRBD1. CDR1 and CDR2 from the germline V gene are SGHAT and FQDESV (reference sequence). V lost 5 bases, J lost 1 base, and 7 bases stayed unmatched. CDR3 length: 15 residues.

As DNA, the CDR3 is TGTGCCAGCAGTTTGGGGGACGGCTTCACTGAAGCTTTCTTT. Its translation: CASSLGDGFTEAFF. The J gene is TRBJ1-1, the V gene TRBV12-3 or TRBV12-4, with D possibly matching TRBD1 (5 bases). The CDR3 is 14 amino acids. Trimming stripped 3 bases from V and 4 bases from J, with 12 bases between.

This clonotype was detected ten times or more. V gene TRBV12-5 combines with J gene TRBJ1-2; TRBD1 matches at 9 bases. The CDR3 length is 14 residues. The V gene end was trimmed by 7 bases and the J gene end by 5 bases; junction bases not matched to a gene: 8. Germline values: CDR1 LGHNT, CDR2 FRNRAP. In DNA form, the CDR3 reads TGTGCTAGTGTTGGGACAGGGTATCTGTATGGCTACACCTTC. As protein: CASVGTGYLYGYTF.